The text below deals with one T cell receptor (beta chain). Trimming pared 4 bases from V and 1 base from J, leaving 17 bases between. Per germline, CDR1 SGDLS and CDR2 YYNGEE. The CDR3 has 16 residues. This sample was included in a study of blood T cell repertoires in COVID-19. Study as a whole: Acute and convalescent COVID-19 specimens originated in the United States, Italy and Spain. Sample material is recorded as cDNA or gDNA derived from T cells, B-cell-depleted T cells, or PBMCs.

Original analysis: Amplifying reference gene primers gave estimates of nucleated cell counts. TCRdb's table, derived via immunoSEQ multiplex PCR, lists solely in-frame clones and lacks some. The DNA was the basis for D and trimming; V, J and clone size are from that table. The top ten clones hold under 55% of a sample with tens of thousands of clones, around four fifths of them seen once. The TCR comes from a woman older than 75 with active or convalescent COVID-19. Sequencing was performed on peripheral blood. This rearrangement joins TRBV9 to TRBJ1-2; maybe TRBD1 (5 bases). CDR3 loop: CASSPQGLGSNYGYTF. Here the CDR3 DNA reads TGTGCCAGCAGCCCTCAGGGCTTGGGTAGTAACTATGGCTACACCTTC. Variable domain in full (rest from reference TRBV9 and TRBJ1-2): DSGVTQTPKHLITATGQRVTLRCSPRSGDLSVYWYQQSLDQGLQFLIQYYNGEERAKGNILERFSAQQFPDLHSELNLSSLELGDSALYFCASSPQGLGSNYGYTFGSGTRLTVV.